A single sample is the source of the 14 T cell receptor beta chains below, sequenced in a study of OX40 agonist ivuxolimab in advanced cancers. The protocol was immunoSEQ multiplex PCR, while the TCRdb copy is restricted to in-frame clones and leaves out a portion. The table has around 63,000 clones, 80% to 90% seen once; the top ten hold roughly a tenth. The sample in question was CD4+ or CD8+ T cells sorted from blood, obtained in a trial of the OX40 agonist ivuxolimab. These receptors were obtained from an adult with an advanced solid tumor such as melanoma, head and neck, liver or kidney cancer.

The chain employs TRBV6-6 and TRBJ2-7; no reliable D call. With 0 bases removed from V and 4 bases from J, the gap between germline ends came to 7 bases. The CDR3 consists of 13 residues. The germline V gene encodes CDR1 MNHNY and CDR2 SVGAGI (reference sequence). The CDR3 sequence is CASSYSGWYEQYF. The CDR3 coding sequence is TGTGCCAGCAGTTACTCGGGATGGTACGAGCAGTACTTC.

CDR3: CASSSRKGDMNTEAFF. The CDR3 region has the DNA TGTGCCAGCAGCTCCCGCAAAGGAGATATGAACACTGAAGCTTTCTTT. The genes are TRBV7-9 and TRBJ1-1, with D uncertain. Trimming removed 4 bases from V and 0 bases from J, with 15 bases in between. This CDR3 has 16 residues. Germline V lookup: CDR1 SEHNR, CDR2 FQNEAQ (reference sequence).

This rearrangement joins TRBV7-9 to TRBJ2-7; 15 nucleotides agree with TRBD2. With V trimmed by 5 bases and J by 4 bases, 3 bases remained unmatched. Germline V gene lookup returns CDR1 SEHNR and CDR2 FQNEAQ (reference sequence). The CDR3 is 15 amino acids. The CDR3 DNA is TGTGCCAGCAGCCCCGGACTAGCGGGAGGGTACGAGCAGTACTTC. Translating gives CASSPGLAGGYEQYF.

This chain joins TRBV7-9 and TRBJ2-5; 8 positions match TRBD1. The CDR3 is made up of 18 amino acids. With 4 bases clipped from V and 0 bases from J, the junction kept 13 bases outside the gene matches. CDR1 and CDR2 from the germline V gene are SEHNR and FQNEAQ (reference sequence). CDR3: CASSSPRIQGAYQETQYF. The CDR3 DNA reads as TGTGCCAGCAGCTCCCCCCGGATCCAGGGGGCTTACCAAGAGACCCAGTACTTC.

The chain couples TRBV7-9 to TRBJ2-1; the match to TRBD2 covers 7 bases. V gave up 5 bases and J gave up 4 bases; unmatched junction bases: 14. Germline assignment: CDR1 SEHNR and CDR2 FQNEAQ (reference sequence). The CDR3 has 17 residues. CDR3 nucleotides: TGTGCCAGCAGCCTCCTGACTGAGCGGGGTCTTTACAATGAGCAGTTCTTC. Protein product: CASSLLTERGLYNEQFF.

The CDR3 DNA reads as TGTGCCATCAGGGATGTAGCGGGAGTCGGCGAGCAGTACTTC. Its translation: CAIRDVAGVGEQYF. J is TRBJ2-7 and V is TRBV10-3; TRBD2 aligns across 9 bases. The CDR3 length is 14 residues. Germline V CDR1 and CDR2: ENHRY, SYGVKD. The V segment lost 6 bases and the J segment 6 bases; nucleotides outside the gene matches: 9.

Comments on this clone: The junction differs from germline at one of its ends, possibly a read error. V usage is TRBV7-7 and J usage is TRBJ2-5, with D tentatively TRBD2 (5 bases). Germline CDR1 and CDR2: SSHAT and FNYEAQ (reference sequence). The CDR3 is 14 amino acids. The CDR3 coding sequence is TGTGCTAGCAGCACCACTAGGGCTTCGGAGACCCAGTACTTC. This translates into CASSTTRASETQYF.

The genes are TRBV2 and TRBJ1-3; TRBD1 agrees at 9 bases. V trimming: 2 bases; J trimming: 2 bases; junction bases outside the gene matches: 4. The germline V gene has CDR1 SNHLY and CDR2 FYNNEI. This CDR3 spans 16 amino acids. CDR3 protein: CASSELGDRAGNTIYF. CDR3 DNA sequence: TGTGCCAGCAGTGAACTGGGGGACAGGGCTGGAAACACCATATATTTT.

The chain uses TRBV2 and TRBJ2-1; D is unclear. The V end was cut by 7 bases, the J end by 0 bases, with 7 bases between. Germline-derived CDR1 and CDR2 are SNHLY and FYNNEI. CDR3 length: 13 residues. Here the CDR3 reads CASMMSSYNEQFF. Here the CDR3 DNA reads TGTGCCAGCATGATGAGCTCCTACAATGAGCAGTTCTTC.

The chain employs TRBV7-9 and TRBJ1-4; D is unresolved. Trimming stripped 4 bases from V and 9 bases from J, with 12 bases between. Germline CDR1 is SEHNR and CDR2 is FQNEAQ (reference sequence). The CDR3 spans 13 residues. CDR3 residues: CASSSGGWKKLFF. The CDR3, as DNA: TGTGCCAGCAGCTCAGGAGGGTGGAAAAAACTGTTTTTT.

For the CDR3, the DNA is TGTGCCAGCAGCCAAGTCAACGGGAGGAATGAGCAGTTCTTC. It codes for CASSQVNGRNEQFF. The chain links TRBV4-2 to TRBJ2-1; 7 positions agree with TRBD2. The CDR3 totals 14 residues. The V segment lost 1 base and the J segment 7 bases; nucleotides outside the gene matches: 4. Germline lookup yields CDR1 LGHNA and CDR2 YNFKEQ.

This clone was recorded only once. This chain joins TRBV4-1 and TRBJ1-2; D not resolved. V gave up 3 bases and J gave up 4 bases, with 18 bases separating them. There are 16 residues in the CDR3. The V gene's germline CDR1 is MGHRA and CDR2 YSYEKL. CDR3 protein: CASSHSGRSFLYGYTF. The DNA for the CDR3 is TGCGCCAGCAGCCATAGTGGACGATCGTTCCTCTATGGCTACACCTTC.

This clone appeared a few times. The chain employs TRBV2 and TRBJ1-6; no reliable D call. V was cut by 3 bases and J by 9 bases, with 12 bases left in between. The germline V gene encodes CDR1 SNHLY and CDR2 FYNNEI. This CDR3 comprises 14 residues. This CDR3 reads CASSDPSRGSPLHF. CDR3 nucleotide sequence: TGTGCCAGCAGTGACCCAAGCAGAGGTTCACCCCTCCACTTT.

The CDR3 protein is CASSSQGLAGPSSGANVLTF. The DNA of the CDR3 is TGTGCCAGCAGCTCACAAGGGCTAGCGGGCCCGAGCTCTGGGGCCAACGTCCTGACTTTC. The rearrangement uses TRBV21-1 and TRBJ2-6; whether TRBD2, the table's D call, matches the DNA was not checked. TRBV21-1 is deemed a pseudogene. CDR3 length: 20 amino acids.